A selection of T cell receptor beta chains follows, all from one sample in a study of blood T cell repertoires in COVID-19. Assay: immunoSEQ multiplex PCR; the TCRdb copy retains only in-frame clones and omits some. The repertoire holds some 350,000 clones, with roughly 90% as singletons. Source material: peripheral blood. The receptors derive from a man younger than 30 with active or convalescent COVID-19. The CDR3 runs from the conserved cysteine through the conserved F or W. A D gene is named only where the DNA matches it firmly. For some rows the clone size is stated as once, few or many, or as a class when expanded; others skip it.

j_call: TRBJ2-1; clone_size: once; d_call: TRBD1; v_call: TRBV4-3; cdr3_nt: TGCGCCAGCAGCCCGCCCGGGACAGGGTGGAATGAGCAGTTCTTC; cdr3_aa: CASSPPGTGWNEQFF
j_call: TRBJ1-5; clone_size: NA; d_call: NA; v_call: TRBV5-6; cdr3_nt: TGTGCCAGCAGCTTCCGGGATCGTAATCAGCCCCAGCATTTT; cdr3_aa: CASSFRDRNQPQHF
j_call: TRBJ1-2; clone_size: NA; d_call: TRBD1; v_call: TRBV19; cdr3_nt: TGTGCCACCGGGGACAGCCTACGCGGCTACACCTTC; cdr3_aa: CATGDSLRGYTF
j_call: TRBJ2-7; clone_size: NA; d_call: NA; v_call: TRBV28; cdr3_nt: TGTGCCAGCAGTTTAGTACTCCCACGCGAAGGGGCCATCTCCTACGAGCAGTACTTC; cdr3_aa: CASSLVLPREGAISYEQYF
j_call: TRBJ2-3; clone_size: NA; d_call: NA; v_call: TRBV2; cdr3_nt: TGTGCCAGCAGTGGGGACAAGAGGAGGGATACGCAGTATTTT; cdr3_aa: CASSGDKRRDTQYF
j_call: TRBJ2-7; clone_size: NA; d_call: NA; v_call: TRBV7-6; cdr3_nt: TGTGCCAGCACCCCGGGAGACAGGGGTGGTCTAGCGGTACCCTACGAGCAGTACTTC; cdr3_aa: CASTPGDRGGLAVPYEQYF
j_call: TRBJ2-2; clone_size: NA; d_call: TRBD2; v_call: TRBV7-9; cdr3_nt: TGTGCCAGCAGCTTAGTTCTAGCGGGAGAGTTTTTT; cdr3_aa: CASSLVLAGEFF
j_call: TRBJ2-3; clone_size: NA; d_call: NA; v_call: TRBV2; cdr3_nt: TGTGCCAGCAGTCCGGTCCCTTCAGATACGCAGTATTTT; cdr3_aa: CASSPVPSDTQYF
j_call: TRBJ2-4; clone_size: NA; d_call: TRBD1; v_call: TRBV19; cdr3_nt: TGTGCCAGTACCCAAGCAGGGGGTCTCGACATTCAGTACTTC; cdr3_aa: CASTQAGGLDIQYF
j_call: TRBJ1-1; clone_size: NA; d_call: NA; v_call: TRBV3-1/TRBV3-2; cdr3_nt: TGTGCCAGCAGCCAAACCCCATCCAGATGGGGGGACACTGAAGCTTTCTTT; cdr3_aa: CASSQTPSRWGDTEAFF
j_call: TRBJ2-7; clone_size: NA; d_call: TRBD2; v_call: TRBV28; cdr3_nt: TGTGCCAGCAGTCGCTCCTCAGCGGGATCCTACGAGCAGTACTTC; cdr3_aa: CASSRSSAGSYEQYF
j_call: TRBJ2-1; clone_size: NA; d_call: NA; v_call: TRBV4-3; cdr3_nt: TGCGCCAGCAGCCAAGAGCGGGGCATTAGCTCCTACAATGAGCAGTTCTTC; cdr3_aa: CASSQERGISSYNEQFF
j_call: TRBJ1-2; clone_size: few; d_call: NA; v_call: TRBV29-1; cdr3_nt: TGCAGCGTTGAAGCGGAGTGGGGCTACACCTTC; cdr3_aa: CSVEAEWGYTF
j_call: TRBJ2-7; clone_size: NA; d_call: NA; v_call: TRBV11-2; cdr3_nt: TGTGCCAGCAGCCCTAATCTAGATTACTACGAGCAGTACTTC; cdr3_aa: CASSPNLDYYEQYF
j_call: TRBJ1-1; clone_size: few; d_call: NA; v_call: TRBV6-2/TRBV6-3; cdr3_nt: TGTGCCAGCAGTTACGGTGGGGGCGTCTCTGAAGCTTTCTTT; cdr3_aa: CASSYGGGVSEAFF
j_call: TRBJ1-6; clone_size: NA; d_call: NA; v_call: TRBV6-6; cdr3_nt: TGTGCCAGCAGCGGTGGACAGTCCTATAATTCACCCCTCCACTTT; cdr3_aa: CASSGGQSYNSPLHF
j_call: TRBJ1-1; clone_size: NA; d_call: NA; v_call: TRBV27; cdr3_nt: TGTGCCAGCAGTTTATCGACGGGGGGACTGAACACTGAAGCTTTCTTT; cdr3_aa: CASSLSTGGLNTEAFF
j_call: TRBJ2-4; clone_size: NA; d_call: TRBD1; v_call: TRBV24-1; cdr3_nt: TGTGCCACCAGTGATCAACAGGGGTTTCAGTACTTC; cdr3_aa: CATSDQQGFQYF
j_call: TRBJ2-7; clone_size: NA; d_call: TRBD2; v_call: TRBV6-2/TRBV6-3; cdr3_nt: TGTGCCAGCAGTGGTGGGACTAGCGGATTCTACGAGCAGTACTTC; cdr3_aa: CASSGGTSGFYEQYF
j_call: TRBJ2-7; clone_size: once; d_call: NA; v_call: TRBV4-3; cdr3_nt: TGCGCCAGCAGACAGGGGACGGGAGGGCCGGGGGAGCAGTACTTC; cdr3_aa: CASRQGTGGPGEQYF
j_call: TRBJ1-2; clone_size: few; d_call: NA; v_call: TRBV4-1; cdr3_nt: TGCGCCAGCAGCCAACTTTCCCCGCAGGGTTCTAACTATGGCTACACCTTC; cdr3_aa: CASSQLSPQGSNYGYTF
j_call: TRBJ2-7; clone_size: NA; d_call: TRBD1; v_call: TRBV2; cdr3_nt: TGTGCCAGCAGAAACCGGGACAGTAAAGGCGAGCAGTACTTC; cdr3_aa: CASRNRDSKGEQYF
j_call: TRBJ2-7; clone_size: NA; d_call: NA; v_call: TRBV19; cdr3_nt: TGTGCCAGTAGCACCGGGACTGCCTCCTACGAGCAGTACTTC; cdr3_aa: CASSTGTASYEQYF
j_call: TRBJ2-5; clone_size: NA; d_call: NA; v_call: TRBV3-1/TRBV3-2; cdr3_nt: TGTGCCAGCAGCCAACCCCAGGGTATTAGGGAGACCCAGTACTTC; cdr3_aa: CASSQPQGIRETQYF
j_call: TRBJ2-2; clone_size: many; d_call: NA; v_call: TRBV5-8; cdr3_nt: TGTGCCAGCAGCTTGGCCGTCGGGGAACCCGGGGAGCTGTTTTTT; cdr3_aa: CASSLAVGEPGELFF
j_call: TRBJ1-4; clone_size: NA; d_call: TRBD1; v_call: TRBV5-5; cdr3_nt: TGTGCCAGCAGCTTGCACACCGGGACAGTAAATGAAAAACTGTTTTTT; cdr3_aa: CASSLHTGTVNEKLFF
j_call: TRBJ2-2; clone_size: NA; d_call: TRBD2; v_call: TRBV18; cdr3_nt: TGTGCCAGCTCACGCCAGGGAGATTTTAGCGGGGCGAACACCGGGGAGCTGTTTTTT; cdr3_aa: CASSRQGDFSGANTGELFF
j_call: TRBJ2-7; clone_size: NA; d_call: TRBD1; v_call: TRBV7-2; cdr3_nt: TGTGCCAGCAGCTCAGGTGGGACAGGGGCGAACGAGCAGTACTTC; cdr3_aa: CASSSGGTGANEQYF
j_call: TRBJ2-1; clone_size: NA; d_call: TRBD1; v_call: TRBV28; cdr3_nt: TGTGCCAGCAGTTACAGGGGGAAGGTCTCCTACAATGAGCAGTTCTTC; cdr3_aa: CASSYRGKVSYNEQFF
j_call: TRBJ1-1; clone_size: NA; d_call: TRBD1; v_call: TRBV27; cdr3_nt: TGTGCCAGCAGAATACGACAGGGGGCCACTGAAGCTTTCTTT; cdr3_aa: CASRIRQGATEAFF
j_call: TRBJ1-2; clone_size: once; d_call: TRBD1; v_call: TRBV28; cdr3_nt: TGTGCCAGCAGTCTAACAGGGGGCGACTATGGCTACACCTTC; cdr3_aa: CASSLTGGDYGYTF
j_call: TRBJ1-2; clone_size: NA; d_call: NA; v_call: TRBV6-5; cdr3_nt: TGTGCCAGCAGTTCGGGCAGGGTCGGACGAAACTATGGCTACACCTTC; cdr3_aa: CASSSGRVGRNYGYTF
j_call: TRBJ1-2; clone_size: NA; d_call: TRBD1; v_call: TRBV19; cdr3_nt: TGTGTCGTCGGGACAGCTAACTATGGCTACACCTTC; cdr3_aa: CVVGTANYGYTF
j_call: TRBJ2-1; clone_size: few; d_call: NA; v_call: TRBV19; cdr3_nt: TGTGCCAGTAGTATTAGAGTCGGGAAGCAGTTCTTC; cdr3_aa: CASSIRVGKQFF
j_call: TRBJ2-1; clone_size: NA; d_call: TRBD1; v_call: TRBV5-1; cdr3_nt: TGCGCCAGCAGCCTATTACTGACAGGGATGACCTACAATGAGCAGTTCTTC; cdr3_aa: CASSLLLTGMTYNEQFF
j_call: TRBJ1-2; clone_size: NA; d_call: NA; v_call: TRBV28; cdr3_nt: TGTGCCAGCAGGACAGTGGGCTATGGCTACACCTTC; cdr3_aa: CASRTVGYGYTF
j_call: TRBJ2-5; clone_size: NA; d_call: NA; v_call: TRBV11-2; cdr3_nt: TGTGCCAGCAGCTTTGGTACGACTTTCCAAGAGACCCAGTACTTC; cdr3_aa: CASSFGTTFQETQYF
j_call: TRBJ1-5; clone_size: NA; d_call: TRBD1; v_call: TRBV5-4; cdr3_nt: TGTGCCAGCAAAGGGACAGGATATAGCAATCAGCCCCAGCATTTT; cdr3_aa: CASKGTGYSNQPQHF
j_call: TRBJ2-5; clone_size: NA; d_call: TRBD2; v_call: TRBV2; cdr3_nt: TGTGCCAGCAGCGGACTAGCGGGGCGGGGAAGCCAAGAGACCCAGTACTTC; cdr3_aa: CASSGLAGRGSQETQYF
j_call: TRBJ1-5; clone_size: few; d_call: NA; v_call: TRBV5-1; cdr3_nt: TGCGCCAGCAGCGAAACAGGGTTGGGCCAGCCCCAGCATTTT; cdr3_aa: CASSETGLGQPQHF
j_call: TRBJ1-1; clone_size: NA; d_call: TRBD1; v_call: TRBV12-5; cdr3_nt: TGTGCTAGTGGTTATCAACCGGGACAGGGCCTGAACACTGAAGCTTTCTTT; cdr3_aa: CASGYQPGQGLNTEAFF
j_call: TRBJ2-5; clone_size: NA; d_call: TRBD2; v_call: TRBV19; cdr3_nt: TGTGCCAGTAGTATGTTTGCGCGGACTAGCGGGGAGACCCAGTACTTC; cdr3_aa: CASSMFARTSGETQYF
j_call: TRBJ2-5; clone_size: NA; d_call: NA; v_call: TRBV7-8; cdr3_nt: TGTGCCAGCAGCTCTACTCCCGAGACCCAGTACTTC; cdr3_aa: CASSSTPETQYF
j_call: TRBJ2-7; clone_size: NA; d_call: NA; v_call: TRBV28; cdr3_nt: TGTGCCAGCAGTTTCTGGACATCCCCTGTCGAGCAGTACTTC; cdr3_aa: CASSFWTSPVEQYF
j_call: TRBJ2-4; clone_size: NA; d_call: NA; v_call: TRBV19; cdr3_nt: TGTGCCAGTAGTCCTCGGGGTAGAAACAAAAACATTCAGTACTTC; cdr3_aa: CASSPRGRNKNIQYF
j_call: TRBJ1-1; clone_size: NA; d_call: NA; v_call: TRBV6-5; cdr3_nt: TGTGCCAGCGGAGGGGAGGGTACGCACACTGAAGCTTTCTTT; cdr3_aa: CASGGEGTHTEAFF
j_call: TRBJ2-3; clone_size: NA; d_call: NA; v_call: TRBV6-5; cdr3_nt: TGTGCCAGCAGTTACGGAGTAATCGAAAGCACAGATACGCAGTATTTT; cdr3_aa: CASSYGVIESTDTQYF
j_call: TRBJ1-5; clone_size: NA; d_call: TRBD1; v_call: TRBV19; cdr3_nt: TGTGCCAGTAGTTCTCATGGGCAGGGGGGCAATCAGCCCCAGCATTTT; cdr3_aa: CASSSHGQGGNQPQHF
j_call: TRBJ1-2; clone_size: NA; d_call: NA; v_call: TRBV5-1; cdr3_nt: TGCGCCAGCAGCTTGGTGGCCGAAGATAACTATGGCTACACCTTC; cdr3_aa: CASSLVAEDNYGYTF
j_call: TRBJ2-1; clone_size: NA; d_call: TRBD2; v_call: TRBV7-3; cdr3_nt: TGTGCCAGCAGCTCACTAGCGGGAGGGTACAATGAGCAGTTCTTC; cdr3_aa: CASSSLAGGYNEQFF
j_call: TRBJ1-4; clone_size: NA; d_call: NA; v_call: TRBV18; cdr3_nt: TGTGCCAGCTCACCACCCGCGGGGGGCCGGGAAAAACTGTTTTTT; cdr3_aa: CASSPPAGGREKLFF
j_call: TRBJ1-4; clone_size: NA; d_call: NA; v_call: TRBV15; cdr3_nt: TGTGCCACCAGCAGAGAAACAGGACGAGCTAATGAAAAACTGTTTTTT; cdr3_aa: CATSRETGRANEKLFF